This T cell receptor (beta chain) is from a study of shared clonotypes between healthy human individuals. Across the study: CD4 naive cells filled three plates per donor, CD4 memory three, CD8 naive two and CD8 memory one.

It was CD45RO-negative cells, positively selected for CCR7, that made up naive CD8 cells, with terminally differentiated effector memory CD45RA+ cells excluded. Donors had no recently reported acute infections or vaccinations and were HIV-negative. V shed 4 bases, J shed 5 bases, and the junction held 2 bases outside the gene matches. CDR3 size: 14 residues. Germline V gene sequence: CDR1 MNHEY, CDR2 SVGAGI. Whole-study results and caveats: Larger richness was generally estimated for naive than memory subsets.

Tens of thousands of T cell genomes (around 190 ng DNA) went into each sorted-subset replicate. Clones were read by immunoSEQ multiplex PCR, and TCRdb kept only the in-frame ones, dropping some. The sample holds roughly 2,000,000 clones, about 94% seen once. To note about this clone: What it recognizes is unknown.

The receptor's source is a man aged 18-30 years in good health. Sequenced: naive CD8+ T cells sorted from blood. This rearrangement joins TRBV6-5 to TRBJ2-1; 10 nucleotides line up with TRBD1. The DNA of the CDR3 is TGTGCCAGCAGTTGGACAGGGGGTAACAATGAGCAGTTCTTC. This sequence encodes CASSWTGGNNEQFF.